This T cell receptor beta chain was sequenced during a study of siplizumab effects on memory and regulatory T cells. Generated by immunoSEQ multiplex PCR, the TCRdb table keeps only in-frame clones and is missing some. There are some 100,000 clones in the sample; approximately 91% occur only once, and just over 2.5% lies in the top ten. Trimming took 4 bases from V and 6 from J; bases not matched to a gene: 3. The CDR3 contains 14 residues. The V gene's germline CDR1 is SQVTM and CDR2 ANQGSEA. The study's findings and limits: Siplizumab significantly brought down the alloreactive sequences that trace back to unstimulated CD4+ memory cells. The authors did not confirm suppressive function in proliferating Tregs from siplizumab cultures.

Of note for this clone: Its antigen is currently unknown.

The clonotype comes from a human donor in good health. Some clones in this sample may be carry-over from other donors' samples. Sequenced sample: CD4+ T cells sorted from blood. The chain couples TRBV29-1 to TRBJ2-2, with TRBD2 matching over 12 bases. The CDR3 spells CSVGGLAGSGELFF. As DNA, the CDR3 is TGCAGCGTTGGGGGACTAGCGGGTTCCGGGGAGCTGTTTTTT.